The 3 T cell receptor beta chains reported below all come from one sample, sequenced in a study of cytomegalovirus exposure and HLA in healthy donors. With 60 Vbeta and 13 Jbeta primers, the PCR was carried out. Assay: immunoSEQ multiplex PCR; the TCRdb copy retains only in-frame clones and omits some. The data hold over 95,000 clones, with 67% observed a single time. The source material was PBMCs. These receptors were collected from a man between 18 and 35 years old in good health and CMV-seropositive.

The chain couples TRBV6-5 to TRBJ2-7, with TRBD2 as a possible D gene (5 bases). Germline CDR1 and CDR2: MNHEY and SVGAGI. The CDR3 runs to 14 residues. Trimming cost V 6 bases and J 3 bases, with 15 bases left between them. The CDR3: CASSKLPGNYEQYF. Written as DNA, the CDR3 is TGTGCCAGCAGCAAACTACCGGGAAACTACGAGCAGTACTTC.

This clone showed up just a few times. V is TRBV7-9 and J is TRBJ2-7, with D uncertain. This CDR3 comprises 13 residues. The germline gives CDR1 SEHNR, CDR2 FQNEAQ (reference sequence). V was trimmed by 2 bases and J by 7 bases, leaving 12 bases between them. CDR3 bases: TGTGCCAGCAGCTTATCGTCCCCTCCGGAGCAGTACTTC. This sequence encodes CASSLSSPPEQYF.

The rearrangement uses TRBV6-5 and TRBJ2-7, with a tentative D call TRBD1 (5 bases). V lost 5 bases and J lost 3, with 11 bases in between. The CDR3 covers 13 residues. The germline V gene has CDR1 MNHEY and CDR2 SVGAGI. The chain's CDR3 is CASSPRQGYEQYF. CDR3 coding DNA: TGTGCCAGCAGTCCTCGGCAGGGCTACGAGCAGTACTTC.